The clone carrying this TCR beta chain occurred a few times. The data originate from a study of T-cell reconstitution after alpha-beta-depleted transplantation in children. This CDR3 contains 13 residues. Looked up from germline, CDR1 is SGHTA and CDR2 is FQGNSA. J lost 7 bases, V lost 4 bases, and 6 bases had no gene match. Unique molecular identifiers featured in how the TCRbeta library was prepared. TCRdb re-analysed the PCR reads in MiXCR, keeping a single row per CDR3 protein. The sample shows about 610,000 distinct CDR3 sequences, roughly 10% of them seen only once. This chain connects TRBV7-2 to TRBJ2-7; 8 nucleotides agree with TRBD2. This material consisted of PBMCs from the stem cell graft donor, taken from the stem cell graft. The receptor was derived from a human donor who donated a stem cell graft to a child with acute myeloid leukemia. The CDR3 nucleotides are TGTGCCAGCAGCTCAACCGGGACTAGTGAGCAGTACTTC. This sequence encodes CASSSTGTSEQYF.